The 28 T cell receptor beta chains given below trace back to one sample, sequenced in a study of OX40 agonist ivuxolimab in advanced cancers. The data were produced by immunoSEQ multiplex PCR, yet TCRdb's version contains in-frame clones alone and is incomplete. In the table there are some 80,000 clones, more than 90% of which are singletons. The input for sequencing was CD4+ or CD8+ T cells sorted from blood, taken in a trial of the OX40 agonist ivuxolimab. Every receptor here comes from an adult with an advanced solid tumor such as melanoma, head and neck, liver or kidney cancer.

The chain is built from TRBV9 and TRBJ2-3; D tentatively fits TRBD1 or TRBD2 (5 bases each). Trimming took 2 bases from V and 0 from J, leaving 16 bases between them. Germline values: CDR1 SGDLS, CDR2 YYNGEE. The CDR3 consists of 17 residues. The CDR3: CASSVPSRGGSTDTQYF. CDR3 DNA: TGTGCCAGCAGCGTGCCCTCACGGGGCGGGAGCACAGATACGCAGTATTTT.

In this sample, this clone turned up a few times. V and J are TRBV7-2 and TRBJ2-2; D might be TRBD2 (5 bases). The V end was cut by 5 bases, the J end by 2 bases, with 18 bases between. In germline, CDR1 is SGHTA, CDR2 FQGNSA. The CDR3 is 17 residues long. The CDR3 nucleotides read TGTGCCAGCAGCACAACCCAGGCTAGCCGAAACACCGGGGAGCTGTTTTTT. Protein: CASSTTQASRNTGELFF. The full variable domain, with the rest looked up from reference TRBV7-2 and TRBJ2-2, is GAGVSQSPSNKVTEKGKDVELRCDPISGHTALYWYRQSLGQGLEFLIYFQGNSAPDKSGLPSDRFSAERTGGSVSTLTIQRTQQEDSAVYLCASSTTQASRNTGELFFGEGSRLTVL.

This clone was seen once. V gene TRBV11-2 combines with J gene TRBJ1-5; TRBD1 matches at 7 bases. The length of the CDR3 is 15 residues. CDR1 SGHAT and CDR2 FQNNGV come from the germline V gene. V dropped 5 bases and J dropped 6; count of bases not matched to a gene: 10. CDR3 DNA sequence: TGTGCCAGCAGCGCCGCGGGACAGATCGGTCAGCCCCAGCATTTT. Encoded protein: CASSAAGQIGQPQHF.

V usage is TRBV19 and J usage is TRBJ1-1; 11 bases fit TRBD1. This CDR3 comprises 15 residues. V trimming: 1 base; J trimming: 7 bases; junction bases outside the gene matches: 5. Per germline, CDR1 LNHDA and CDR2 SQIVND (reference sequence). CDR3 loop: CASSIAGQGAVEAFF. The DNA for the CDR3 is TGTGCCAGTAGTATAGCAGGACAGGGGGCTGTTGAAGCTTTCTTT.

The rearrangement links TRBV18 to TRBJ1-1; D is perhaps TRBD1 (6 bases). The germline V gene has CDR1 KGHSH and CDR2 LQKENI. The CDR3 contains 16 residues. Trimming left V 3 bases short and J 4 bases short, with 18 bases between. The CDR3 reads CASSPIPGRGGTEAFF. The CDR3 nucleotides read TGTGCCAGCTCACCCATTCCGGGCAGGGGCGGCACTGAAGCTTTCTTT.

The chain has TRBV11-3 and TRBJ2-1, with 7 bases matching TRBD1. Germline-derived CDR1 and CDR2 are SGHNT and YENEEA. The CDR3 extends over 15 amino acids. V lost 5 bases, J lost 5 bases, and 9 bases stayed unmatched. CDR3 coding DNA: TGTGCCAGCAGCCCGTCAGGGGGACCTAACAATGAGCAGTTCTTC. Protein: CASSPSGGPNNEQFF.

The chain couples TRBV19 to TRBJ1-2; 10 bases align to TRBD1. CDR3 length equals 15 residues. Germline V CDR1 and CDR2: LNHDA, SQIVND (reference sequence). V lost 4 bases, J lost 5 bases, and 7 bases stayed unmatched. CDR3 DNA: TGTGCCAGTAGTAGCCCCCGGACAGGGGGATATGGCTACACCTTC. The encoded protein is CASSSPRTGGYGYTF.

The V and J genes are TRBV19 and TRBJ2-7, with 9 bases lining up with TRBD2. The V segment lost 5 bases and the J segment 2 bases; nucleotides outside the gene matches: 4. CDR1 and CDR2 from the germline V gene are LNHDA and SQIVND (reference sequence). This CDR3 region has 14 residues. In DNA form, the CDR3 reads TGTGCCAGTAGTCTCAGACTAGCGGCCTACGAGCAGTACTTC. Its translation: CASSLRLAAYEQYF.

The chain links TRBV15 to TRBJ2-3, with TRBD1 identical over 8 bases. With 4 bases clipped from V and 0 bases from J, the junction kept 6 bases outside the gene matches. Germline V gene lookup returns CDR1 LNHNV and CDR2 YYDKDF (reference sequence). This CDR3 contains 16 residues. This CDR3 reads CATSTRQGSSTDTQYF. CDR3 nucleotides: TGTGCCACCAGCACCAGACAGGGGTCTAGCACAGATACGCAGTATTTT.

The chain has TRBV9 and TRBJ2-5; D unresolved. CDR3 length: 16 amino acids. Germline lookup yields CDR1 SGDLS and CDR2 YYNGEE. The V end lost 2 bases, the J end lost 2 bases, and 16 bases lay between the germline ends. The CDR3 spells CASSVAPQSQQETQYF. The DNA for the CDR3 is TGTGCCAGCAGCGTGGCCCCACAGAGTCAACAAGAGACCCAGTACTTC.

The chain has TRBV15 and TRBJ2-1, with D perhaps matching TRBD1 (6 bases). CDR1 is LNHNV and CDR2 is YYDKDF in the germline V gene (reference sequence). The CDR3 runs to 15 residues. V was trimmed by 0 bases and J by 0 bases, leaving 6 bases between them. As DNA, the CDR3 is TGTGCCACCAGCAGAGAAGGGGGCTCCTACAATGAGCAGTTCTTC. This codes for CATSREGGSYNEQFF.

This clone was detected once. The V call is TRBV9, the J call TRBJ2-1; weak D call: TRBD1 (7 bases). V shed 6 bases and J shed 4 bases, with 14 bases lying between them. The CDR3 loop spans 14 amino acids. CDR1 and CDR2 from the germline V gene are SGDLS and YYNGEE. This CDR3 reads CASNQGDSYNEQFF. DNA of the CDR3: TGTGCCAGCAACCAGGGGGACTCATACAATGAGCAGTTCTTC.

The chain couples TRBV5-6 to TRBJ2-1; D is perhaps TRBD1 (6 bases). The CDR3 runs 12 residues. The germline gives CDR1 SGHDT, CDR2 YYEEEE. The V gene lost 2 bases and the J gene lost 12 bases, with 12 bases spanning the gap. Written as DNA, the CDR3 is TGTGCCAGCAGCTTTGGTAAGACAGGGCAGTTCTTC. Translation: CASSFGKTGQFF.

The chain carries TRBV2 and TRBJ2-1; no clear D. CDR3 length: 10 residues. Looked up from germline, CDR1 is SNHLY and CDR2 is FYNNEI. The V end lost 7 bases, the J end lost 10 bases, and 8 bases lay between the germline ends. DNA of the CDR3: TGTGCCAGCAAAGTGGGCGAGCAGTTCTTC. This sequence encodes CASKVGEQFF.

The chain links TRBV5-5 to TRBJ2-3, with 9 positions matching TRBD1. From germline, CDR1 is SGHKS and CDR2 YYEKEE (reference sequence). With V trimmed by 0 bases and J by 4 bases, 6 bases remained unmatched. CDR3 length equals 16 residues. DNA of the CDR3: TGTGCCAGCAGCTTGGCCCCGACAGGGGGGGCAGATACGCAGTATTTT. It translates to CASSLAPTGGADTQYF.

The gene calls are TRBV11-3 and TRBJ1-1, with D hard to call. Germline loops: CDR1 SGHNT, CDR2 YENEEA. The V end lost 4 bases, the J end lost 3 bases, and 9 bases lay between the germline ends. The CDR3 runs 13 residues. Here the CDR3 reads CASSSRSDTEAFF. The CDR3 region has the DNA TGTGCCAGCAGCTCCCGGTCGGACACTGAAGCTTTCTTT. Looking up the rest from reference TRBV11-3 and TRBJ1-1 gives the full variable domain: EAGVVQSPRYKIIEKKQPVAFWCNPISGHNTLYWYLQNLGQGPELLIRYENEEAVDDSQLPKDRFSAERLKGVDSTLKIQPAELGDSAVYLCASSSRSDTEAFFGQGTRLTVV.

The chain joins TRBV13 to TRBJ2-3; the D is unclear. V gave up 1 base and J gave up 4 bases, with 9 bases separating them. The CDR3 has 14 amino acids. CDR1 PRHDT and CDR2 FYEKMQ come from the germline V gene (reference sequence). CDR3 DNA: TGTGCCAGCAGCTTAGTGGGCGCCGCAGATACGCAGTATTTT. It encodes CASSLVGAADTQYF.

The CDR3, as DNA: TGTGCCAGCTCACCACTGGAGACGGTGGGATACTATGGCTACACCTTC. Protein product: CASSPLETVGYYGYTF. The V and J genes are TRBV18 and TRBJ1-2, with D unclear. This CDR3 is 16 amino acids long. Trimming cost V 1 base and J 3 bases, with 15 bases left between them. Germline lookup yields CDR1 KGHSH and CDR2 LQKENI.

The CDR3: CASTAISTDTGELFF. CDR3 coding DNA: TGTGCCAGCACCGCGATTTCCACTGACACCGGGGAGCTGTTTTTT. The rearrangement uses TRBV9 and TRBJ2-2; D gene ambiguous. Trimming shortened V by 6 bases and J by 3 bases, and 15 bases separated the two germline ends. Germline V lookup: CDR1 SGDLS, CDR2 YYNGEE. The CDR3 spans 15 residues.

The rearrangement links TRBV10-3 to TRBJ2-3; D not certain. V was shortened by 6 bases and J by 0 bases, with 13 bases between the two germline ends. Germline values: CDR1 ENHRY, CDR2 SYGVKD. The CDR3 extends over 15 amino acids. CDR3 region: CAISARSLSTDTQYF. The CDR3 nucleotides read TGTGCCATCAGCGCAAGAAGCCTGAGCACAGATACGCAGTATTTT.

This rearrangement joins TRBV5-5 to TRBJ2-6; 7 nucleotides agree with TRBD2. The CDR3 loop spans 18 amino acids. Looked up from germline, CDR1 is SGHKS and CDR2 is YYEKEE (reference sequence). After removal of 4 bases from V and 0 bases from J, the junction contained 10 bases not matched to a gene. As DNA, the CDR3 is TGTGCCAGCAGCCGGGGGGTTGTAGGCGGCTCTGGGGCCAACGTCCTGACTTTC. Translating it yields CASSRGVVGGSGANVLTF.

The chain couples TRBV9 to TRBJ2-3; maybe TRBD2 (5 bases). Trimming took 0 bases from V and 11 from J, leaving 22 bases between them. Germline CDR1 is SGDLS and CDR2 is YYNGEE. The CDR3 is made up of 16 amino acids. The DNA of the CDR3 is TGTGCCAGCAGCGTAGACGAGGGCTCCTGGGTCGGTGGGCAGTATTTT. As protein: CASSVDEGSWVGGQYF.

J is TRBJ2-3 and V is TRBV5-6; possibly TRBD1 or TRBD2 for D (5 bases each). CDR1 is SGHDT, CDR2 YYEEEE, per germline. Deletions cut 3 bases from V and 2 bases from J, with 13 bases between. This CDR3 spans 15 amino acids. The CDR3 DNA follows: TGTGCCAGCAGCTGGGACCAGGGTATCACAGATACGCAGTATTTT. Protein product: CASSWDQGITDTQYF.

The chain recombines TRBV18 with TRBJ1-1, with D perhaps TRBD1 (5 bases). This CDR3 comprises 14 residues. The V and J ends lost 4 bases and 4 bases respectively, with 13 bases between them. CDR1 and CDR2 from the germline V gene are KGHSH and LQKENI. The CDR3 sequence: CASSRGERGTEAFF. The CDR3 DNA sequence: TGTGCCAGCTCACGAGGGGAAAGGGGCACTGAAGCTTTCTTT.

The V call is TRBV7-9, the J call TRBJ2-1; perhaps TRBD2 as D (6 bases). The CDR3 loop spans 14 amino acids. Germline CDR1 reads SEHNR; CDR2 reads FQNEAQ (reference sequence). The V end lost 2 bases, the J end lost 7 bases, and 12 bases lay between the germline ends. This CDR3 is CASSLLGGRNEQFF. The CDR3 region has the DNA TGTGCCAGCAGCTTATTAGGAGGGCGGAATGAGCAGTTCTTC.

The CDR3 DNA reads as TGTGCCAGCAGCTTAGGCCACAGGGACTACGAGCAGTACTTC. Its translation is CASSLGHRDYEQYF. The rearrangement joins TRBV7-8 to TRBJ2-7, with D perhaps matching TRBD1 (6 bases). V lost 1 base and J 3 bases, leaving 10 bases between the germline ends. Germline CDR1 and CDR2: SGHVS and FQNEAQ. The CDR3 runs 14 residues. Using reference TRBV7-8 and TRBJ2-7 for the parts outside the CDR3, the full variable domain is GAGVSQSPRYKVAKRGQDVALRCDPISGHVSLFWYQQALGQGPEFLTYFQNEAQLDKSGLPSDRFFAERPEGSVSTLKIQRTQQEDSAVYLCASSLGHRDYEQYFGPGTRLTVT.

V usage is TRBV6-5 and J usage is TRBJ1-5, with D perhaps TRBD1 (5 bases). V lost 6 bases and J 2 bases, leaving 11 bases between the germline ends. This CDR3 comprises 14 residues. Germline V CDR1 and CDR2: MNHEY, SVGAGI. CDR3 loop: CASRPTAGNQPQHF. The CDR3 nucleotides read TGTGCCAGCAGGCCGACAGCCGGCAATCAGCCCCAGCATTTT.

This chain links TRBV11-2 with TRBJ2-2; perhaps TRBD1 as D (6 bases). Germline V gene data show CDR1 as SGHAT and CDR2 as FQNNGV. V was shortened by 6 bases and J by 7 bases, with 15 bases between the two germline ends. The CDR3 sequence is 14 residues long. The chain's CDR3 is CASRPQGLVGELFF. CDR3 nucleotides: TGTGCCAGCAGGCCGCAGGGGCTTGTCGGGGAGCTGTTTTTT.